The 24 T cell receptor beta chains presented below share a single source sample, sequenced in a study of CD8+ T cells in alopecia areata. Reverse transcribed after extraction, RNA yielded cDNA as the sequencing template. Here immunoSEQ multiplex PCR was the method, and the copy in TCRdb shows in-frame clones only, minus some. The top ten hold 1.2% of the sample, which has more than 200,000 clones, roughly two thirds seen once. This specimen was CD4+ T cells sorted from blood, taken at week 0. These receptors were obtained from a human donor with alopecia areata.

The chain carries TRBV29-1 and TRBJ2-3; weak D call: TRBD2 (6 bases). V was pared by 6 bases and J by 0 bases, with 10 bases between. Per the germline V gene, CDR1 is SQVTM and CDR2 is ANQGSEA. This CDR3 comprises 13 residues. The CDR3 bases are TGCAGCGTCGGACTACGTAGCACAGATACGCAGTATTTT. It is translated as CSVGLRSTDTQYF.

Only a few counts were recorded for this clone. J is TRBJ2-1 and V is TRBV5-6, with a possible D match to TRBD1 (6 bases). The germline CDR1 and CDR2 sequences are SGHDT and YYEEEE. This CDR3 region has 12 residues. V lost 2 bases to trimming and J lost 8 bases, with 8 bases between them. In DNA form, the CDR3 reads TGTGCCAGCAGCTTCACAGGGTATGAGCAGTTCTTC. Its translation: CASSFTGYEQFF.

The rearrangement joins TRBV9 to TRBJ2-3, with a weak D call TRBD1 (5 bases). Deletions cut 0 bases from V and 0 bases from J, with 17 bases between. The germline gives CDR1 SGDLS, CDR2 YYNGEE. The CDR3 has 18 amino acids. The DNA for the CDR3 is TGTGCCAGCAGCGTAGCTAGACGATGGGGCCAAAGCACAGATACGCAGTATTTT. Translating it yields CASSVARRWGQSTDTQYF.

This clone was seen a single time. The chain couples TRBV5-1 to TRBJ2-1; maybe TRBD2 (5 bases). Looked up from germline, CDR1 is SGHRS and CDR2 is YFSETQ. CDR3 length: 14 residues. With 4 bases removed from V and 5 bases from J, the gap between germline ends came to 13 bases. Here the CDR3 reads CASSAPGSNNEQFF. CDR3 in DNA: TGCGCCAGCAGCGCCCCGGGGTCCAACAATGAGCAGTTCTTC.

The chain carries TRBV2 and TRBJ1-5; 7 bases are shared with TRBD1. J was trimmed by 7 bases and V by 2 bases; bases with no gene match: 5. The germline V gene has CDR1 SNHLY and CDR2 FYNNEI. There are 14 residues in the CDR3. The CDR3: CASSELTGQQPQHF. CDR3 in DNA: TGTGCCAGCAGTGAATTGACAGGGCAGCAGCCCCAGCATTTT.

This clone has a handful of counts. The rearrangement uses TRBV4-3 and TRBJ2-7, with 11 bases lining up with TRBD1. This CDR3 region has 17 residues. Trimming removed 1 base from V and 2 bases from J; junction bases left unmatched: 7. The germline CDR1 and CDR2 sequences are LGHNA and YSLEER. The CDR3 DNA reads TGCGCCAGCAGCCAAGGGCCACCGGGACAGGGGGCCTACGAGCAGTACTTC. Translated: CASSQGPPGQGAYEQYF.

This chain links TRBV2 with TRBJ2-2; possibly TRBD1 for D (6 bases). The CDR3 totals 16 residues. Trimming stripped 5 bases from V and 5 bases from J, with 18 bases between. The germline gives CDR1 SNHLY, CDR2 FYNNEI. CDR3 sequence: CASSSKPGVLTGELFF. CDR3 coding DNA: TGTGCCAGCAGTTCAAAACCAGGGGTATTGACCGGGGAGCTGTTTTTT.

The gene calls are TRBV30 and TRBJ2-1, with D perhaps TRBD1 (6 bases). V gave up 4 bases and J gave up 8 bases, with 15 bases separating them. The germline gives CDR1 GTSNPN, CDR2 SVGIG (reference sequence). The CDR3 spans 13 residues. This CDR3 reads CAWTVRGRDEQFF. CDR3 nucleotide sequence: TGTGCCTGGACTGTCAGGGGACGGGATGAGCAGTTCTTC. Full variable domain (rest looked up from reference TRBV30 and TRBJ2-1): SQTIHQWPATLVQPVGSPLSLECTVEGTSNPNLYWYRQAAGRGLQLLFYSVGIGQISSEVPQNLSASRPQDRQFILSSKKLLLSDSGFYLCAWTVRGRDEQFFGPGTRLTVL.

The chain is built from TRBV29-1 and TRBJ1-1, with D uncertain. CDR1 is SQVTM, CDR2 ANQGSEA, per germline. V gave up 7 bases and J gave up 0 bases, with 6 bases separating them. This CDR3 spans 11 amino acids. CDR3 in DNA: TGCAGCGGTCTGGTGAACACTGAAGCTTTCTTT. Translating it yields CSGLVNTEAFF.

The chain has TRBV19 and TRBJ2-1; the match to TRBD2 covers 7 bases. Germline CDR1 reads LNHDA; CDR2 reads SQIVND (reference sequence). The CDR3 has 15 residues. Trimming removed 1 base from V and 6 bases from J; junction bases left unmatched: 6. CDR3 DNA: TGTGCCAGTAGTATAGTGGCAGGGAGGGGCAATGAGCAGTTCTTC. The encoded protein is CASSIVAGRGNEQFF.

The genes are TRBV4-1 and TRBJ1-6, with 7 bases identical to TRBD1. CDR1 is MGHRA and CDR2 is YSYEKL in the germline V gene. V shed 3 bases and J 0 bases; nucleotides not matched to a gene: 2. The CDR3 length is 16 residues. CDR3 coding DNA: TGCGCCAGCAGCCAGACAGGGACCTCCTATAATTCACCCCTCCACTTT. Its protein product is CASSQTGTSYNSPLHF.

This chain links TRBV19 with TRBJ2-5; 8 positions match TRBD2. The CDR3 totals 16 residues. V shed 3 bases, J shed 5 bases, and the junction held 11 bases outside the gene matches. Germline V CDR1 and CDR2: LNHDA, SQIVND (reference sequence). The CDR3 protein is CASSIGQSGGPETQYF. CDR3 sequence (DNA): TGTGCCAGTAGTATCGGACAAAGCGGGGGACCGGAGACCCAGTACTTC.

The chain is built from TRBV30 and TRBJ1-2; D call uncertain. This CDR3 is 10 amino acids long. V gave up 5 bases and J gave up 5 bases, with 6 bases separating them. Germline lookup yields CDR1 GTSNPN and CDR2 SVGIG (reference sequence). CDR3 protein: CAWEHYGYTF. The CDR3 nucleotides read TGTGCCTGGGAGCATTATGGCTACACCTTC.

This clone appeared a few times. At one of its ends the junction is not consistent with the germline gene, which may arise from a read error. CDR3: CAISVSGLPQETQYF. CDR3 bases: TGTGCCATCAGTGTATCGGGGTTACCCCAAGAGACCCAGTACTTC. The chain combines TRBV6-5 with TRBJ2-5; D is perhaps TRBD2 (5 bases). CDR1 and CDR2 from the germline V gene are MNHEY and SVGAGI. There are 15 residues in the CDR3.

On this clone: The sample contains more than one DNA sequence encoding this CDR3. The V and J genes are TRBV7-2 and TRBJ2-7; 9 bases line up with TRBD1. The CDR3 loop spans 14 amino acids. J was trimmed by 3 bases and V by 4 bases; bases with no gene match: 4. CDR1 SGHTA and CDR2 FQGNSA come from the germline V gene. The CDR3 here is CASSSRQGGYEQYF. The DNA for the CDR3 is TGTGCCAGCAGCTCCCGACAGGGGGGCTACGAGCAGTACTTC.

The chain couples TRBV29-1 to TRBJ1-1; D perhaps matches TRBD1 (6 bases). CDR1 and CDR2 from the germline V gene are SQVTM and ANQGSEA. V shed 4 bases and J shed 1 base, with 10 bases lying between them. This CDR3 spans 13 amino acids. CDR3 sequence reads: CSVVGAANTEAFF. Here the CDR3 DNA reads TGCAGCGTTGTGGGGGCGGCGAACACTGAAGCTTTCTTT.

This clone has more than one count but fewer than ten. The chain is built from TRBV19 and TRBJ2-7; 7 bases are shared with TRBD1. Trimming removed 8 bases from V and 6 bases from J; junction bases left unmatched: 13. CDR1 and CDR2 from the germline V gene are LNHDA and SQIVND (reference sequence). The CDR3 is 14 residues long. The CDR3 DNA reads TGTGCCAGTGGACAACAGGGGAATATTCGCGAGCAGTACTTC. Its protein product is CASGQQGNIREQYF.

The chain is built from TRBV4-3 and TRBJ1-2; maybe TRBD1 (5 bases). The V gene's germline CDR1 is LGHNA and CDR2 YSLEER. V was trimmed by 4 bases and J by 4 bases, leaving 10 bases between them. The CDR3 loop spans 13 amino acids. CDR3 DNA sequence: TGCGCCAGCAGCCGCGGGACGGTCTATGGCTACACCTTC. It translates to CASSRGTVYGYTF.

The chain has TRBV27 and TRBJ1-1; no clear D gene. V was pared by 4 bases and J by 8 bases, with 14 bases between. The CDR3 extends over 13 amino acids. From germline, CDR1 is MNHEY and CDR2 SMNVEV (reference sequence). CDR3 amino acids: CASSYVNPREAFF. The CDR3 DNA is TGTGCCAGCAGTTACGTCAACCCTCGGGAAGCTTTCTTT.

The sample holds a few counts of this clone. The rearrangement links TRBV25-1 to TRBJ1-5; 7 nucleotides line up with TRBD1. Losses at the gene ends were 4 bases for V and 5 bases for J; bases not matched to a gene: 2. This CDR3 comprises 13 residues. CDR1 MGHDK and CDR2 SYGVNS come from the germline V gene. The CDR3 region is CASSAQGDQPQHF. The CDR3 DNA follows: TGTGCCAGCAGTGCCCAGGGGGATCAGCCCCAGCATTTT.

The chain uses TRBV29-1 and TRBJ2-3; tentatively, D is TRBD2 (6 bases). With 6 bases removed from V and 0 bases from J, the gap between germline ends came to 16 bases. The CDR3 is 15 amino acids. Germline CDR1 reads SQVTM; CDR2 reads ANQGSEA. The CDR3: CSVFTSSASTDTQYF. The CDR3 bases are TGCAGCGTCTTTACTAGCAGTGCTAGCACAGATACGCAGTATTTT.

This chain links TRBV7-2 with TRBJ2-5; D might be TRBD1 or TRBD2, each matching 5 bases. The CDR3 has 13 amino acids. Looked up from germline, CDR1 is SGHTA and CDR2 is FQGNSA. V lost 1 base and J 7 bases, leaving 10 bases between the germline ends. CDR3: CASSLGVGATQYF. CDR3 in DNA: TGTGCCAGCAGCTTAGGGGTCGGGGCGACCCAGTACTTC.

The chain couples TRBV28 to TRBJ1-6; possibly TRBD1 for D (6 bases). Germline CDR1 and CDR2: MDHEN and SYDVKM. The CDR3 is 13 residues long. Deletions cut 2 bases from V and 9 bases from J, with 8 bases between. In DNA form, the CDR3 reads TGTGCCAGCAGTTTACCAGGGGCTTCACCCCTCCACTTT. Its translation: CASSLPGASPLHF. Full variable domain (remainder filled in from reference TRBV28 and TRBJ1-6): DVKVTQSSRYLVKRTGEKVFLECVQDMDHENMFWYRQDPGLGLRLIYFSYDVKMKEKGDIPEGYSVSREKKERFSLILESASTNQTSMYLCASSLPGASPLHFGNGTRLTVT.

This chain uses TRBV30 with TRBJ1-4; D not certain. This CDR3 comprises 13 residues. Germline CDR1 is GTSNPN and CDR2 is SVGIG (reference sequence). Trimming left V 5 bases short and J 8 bases short, with 15 bases between. CDR3 in DNA: TGTGCCTGGGGAACGGGCGGACGAGAAAAACTGTTTTTT. The encoded protein is CAWGTGGREKLFF.